This T cell receptor beta chain was retrieved from a study of CD8 T cells in Susac syndrome. Regarding the study as a whole: Regarding the TCR sequencing and HLA analysis, the study admitted that a relatively small number of individuals were involved.

Regarding this clonotype: Its target is unknown.

Sequencing of TCR beta covered CD8+ and CD4+ T cells obtained from blood. FACS was used to enrich TEMRA cells, whereas the CD8+ and CD4+ T cells were obtained by negative isolation. The authors reverse transcribed 0.5 to 1 ug RNA with random hexamers. An immunoSEQ multiplex PCR generated amplified TCR beta CDR3 products spanning 54 Vbeta and 13 Jbeta. TCRdb re-called the immunoSEQ multiplex PCR reads with MiXCR, one entry per CDR3 protein. The repertoire holds a few hundred thousand distinct CDR3 sequences, with approximately 91% as singletons. This TCR came from a human donor with multiple sclerosis. The material sequenced was CD8+ T cells from PBMCs.

The CDR3 sequence is CASSVSGGPSLNNEQFF. The CDR3 coding sequence is TGTGCCAGCAGCGTTAGCGGGGGGCCATCCCTTAACAATGAGCAGTTCTTC. The chain combines TRBV9 with TRBJ2-1, with TRBD2 identical over 10 bases. The CDR3 runs 17 residues. Trimming at V came to 2 bases and at J to 5 bases, leaving 10 bases not matched to a gene. From germline, CDR1 is SGDLS and CDR2 YYNGEE.